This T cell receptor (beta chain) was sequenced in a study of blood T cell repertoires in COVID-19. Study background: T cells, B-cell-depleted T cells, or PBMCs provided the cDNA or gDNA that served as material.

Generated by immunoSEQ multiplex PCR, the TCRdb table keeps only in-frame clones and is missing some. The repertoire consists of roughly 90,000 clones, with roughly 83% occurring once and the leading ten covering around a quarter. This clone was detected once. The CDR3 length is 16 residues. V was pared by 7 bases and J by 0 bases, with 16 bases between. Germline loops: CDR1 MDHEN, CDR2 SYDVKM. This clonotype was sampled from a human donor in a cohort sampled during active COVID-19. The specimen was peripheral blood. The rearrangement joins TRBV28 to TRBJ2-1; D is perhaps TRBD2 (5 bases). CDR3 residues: CASTDRGRSSYNEQFF. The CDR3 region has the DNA TGTGCCAGCACCGATCGGGGTCGGAGCTCCTACAATGAGCAGTTCTTC.